This T cell receptor beta chain derives from a study of Ad26.COV2.S vaccination and SARS-CoV-2 variants. As for the study in general: By the intramuscular route, Ad26.COV2.S was given once, or twice 56 days apart.

Treatment meaning: some 20 received Ad26.COV2.S at low or high dose, single or two shots; about five received placebo; per-sample allocation not given. The samples were gathered on day 63 after the first injection of vaccine or placebo. The vaccine antigen was prefusion-stabilized Wuhan SARS-CoV-2 spike. In regard to this clone: Antigen specificity is unknown.

General study results and limits: A substantial breadth of spike-specific CD8+ and CD4+ T cell responses after vaccination has been reported.

TCRdb's copy holds only in-frame clones and misses some; the assay was immunoSEQ multiplex PCR. Here the sample spans hundreds of thousands of clones, roughly 90% being singletons. V dropped 0 bases and J dropped 3; count of bases not matched to a gene: 5. Looked up from germline, CDR1 is MGHRA and CDR2 is YSYEKL. This CDR3 has 15 amino acids. This TCR derives from a person aged 18-60 years who received the Ad26.COV2.S COVID-19 vaccine or a placebo. Material: peripheral blood, obtained in a trial of Ad26.COV2.S vaccine versus placebo. The genes are TRBV4-1 and TRBJ2-7; 7 nucleotides match TRBD2. The CDR3 sequence: CASSQDRDYYYEQYF. In DNA, the CDR3 is TGCGCCAGCAGCCAAGACCGGGACTACTACTACGAGCAGTACTTC.